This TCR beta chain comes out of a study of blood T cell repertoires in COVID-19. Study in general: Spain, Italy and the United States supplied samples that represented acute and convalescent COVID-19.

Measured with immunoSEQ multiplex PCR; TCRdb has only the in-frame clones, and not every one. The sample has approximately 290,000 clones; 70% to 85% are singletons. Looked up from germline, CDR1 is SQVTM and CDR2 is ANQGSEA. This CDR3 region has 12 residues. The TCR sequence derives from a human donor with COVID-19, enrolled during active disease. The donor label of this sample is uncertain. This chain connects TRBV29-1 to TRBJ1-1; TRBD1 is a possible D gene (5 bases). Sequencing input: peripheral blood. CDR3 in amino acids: CSIAGAFTEAFF. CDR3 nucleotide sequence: TGCAGTATTGCTGGGGCCTTCACTGAAGCTTTCTTT. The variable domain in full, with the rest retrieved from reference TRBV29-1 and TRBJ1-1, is SAVISQKPSRDICQRGTSLTIQCQVDSQVTMMFWYRQQPGQSLTLIATANQGSEATYESGFVIDKFPISRPNLTFSTLTVSNMSPEDSSIYLCSIAGAFTEAFFGQGTRLTVV.